These 22 T cell receptor beta chains were all obtained from the same sample, sequenced in a study of cytomegalovirus exposure and HLA in healthy donors. 60 Vbeta and 13 Jbeta primers were used in PCR. Clones were sequenced by immunoSEQ multiplex PCR, and TCRdb holds only the in-frame ones, with some missing. In the table there are over 150,000 clones, 70% to 85% of which are singletons. Sequencing input: PBMCs. The origin of the receptors is a man aged 18 to 35 in good health and CMV-seronegative.

This clone was counted a few times. The chain employs TRBV5-4 and TRBJ1-1; 10 bases line up with TRBD1. CDR1 is SGHNT and CDR2 is YYREEE in the germline V gene (reference sequence). The length of the CDR3 is 15 residues. V was pared by 5 bases and J by 1 base, with 5 bases of the junction left unmatched. The CDR3 coding sequence is TGTGCCAGCAGGCCGGGACAGGGGAGGAACACTGAAGCTTTCTTT. This codes for CASRPGQGRNTEAFF.

V gene TRBV5-6 combines with J gene TRBJ2-4; perhaps TRBD1 as D (5 bases). Germline CDR1 SGHDT, CDR2 YYEEEE. CDR3 size: 17 residues. V lost 1 base and J lost 3, with 17 bases in between. DNA for the CDR3: TGTGCCAGCAGCTTGAGAGTCCAGGGAATCGGCAAAAACATTCAGTACTTC. Translated: CASSLRVQGIGKNIQYF.

This sequence joins TRBV10-3 and TRBJ2-3; no firm D call. The CDR3 has 13 amino acids. Germline V gene lookup returns CDR1 ENHRY and CDR2 SYGVKD. V was shortened by 4 bases and J by 1 base, with 6 bases between the two germline ends. CDR3 protein: CAISVRGTDTQYF. The CDR3 coding sequence is TGTGCCATCAGTGTAAGAGGCACAGATACGCAGTATTTT.

This clone has more than one count but fewer than ten. This chain links TRBV27 with TRBJ1-5, with TRBD1 as a possible D gene (5 bases). CDR3 length: 14 residues. V gave up 9 bases and J gave up 6 bases, with 18 bases separating them. Germline V gene data show CDR1 as MNHEY and CDR2 as SMNVEV (reference sequence). As DNA, the CDR3 is TGTGCCAGTTCGAGGTCGGGGGAGGGTCAGCCCCAGCATTTT. Encoded protein: CASSRSGEGQPQHF.

V is TRBV5-1 and J is TRBJ1-1, with 9 bases identical to TRBD1. This CDR3 spans 14 amino acids. CDR1 is SGHRS, CDR2 YFSETQ, per germline. V was clipped by 4 bases and J by 4 bases; unmatched bases: 5. The CDR3 DNA reads as TGCGCCAGCAGCAGGGGACAGGGAGGCACTGAAGCTTTCTTT. The encoded protein is CASSRGQGGTEAFF.

This clone has just one count. This chain uses TRBV25-1 with TRBJ2-1, with D perhaps matching TRBD2 (5 bases). Germline V gene data show CDR1 as MGHDK and CDR2 as SYGVNS. The CDR3 consists of 15 residues. V dropped 1 base and J dropped 8 bases, with 15 bases sitting between them. The CDR3 sequence is CASSESVGVRHEQFF. The CDR3 DNA follows: TGTGCCAGCAGTGAATCCGTGGGAGTGAGGCATGAGCAGTTCTTC.

The chain uses TRBV19 and TRBJ1-2, with D tentatively TRBD1 (6 bases). Germline values: CDR1 LNHDA, CDR2 SQIVND (reference sequence). The CDR3 totals 15 residues. V gave up 10 bases and J gave up 0 bases, with 18 bases separating them. CDR3 bases: TGTGCCACAAGAATACAGGGCCTAACTAACTATGGCTACACCTTC. Its protein is CATRIQGLTNYGYTF.

J is TRBJ2-7 and V is TRBV28; D gene ambiguous. Germline CDR1 is MDHEN and CDR2 is SYDVKM. The CDR3 sequence is 9 residues long. Trimming removed 11 bases at V and 4 bases at J, with 6 bases between. The CDR3, as DNA: TGTGCCTGCGCATACGAGCAGTACTTC. Amino acid sequence: CACAYEQYF.

This clone was observed a handful of times. CDR3 bases: TGTGCCAGCAGCCCCGGGGTGGAATCAGATACGCAGTATTTT. It codes for CASSPGVESDTQYF. The chain carries TRBV7-6 and TRBJ2-3; D is possibly TRBD2 (5 bases). The CDR3 totals 14 residues. V lost 5 bases and J lost 4, with 13 bases in between. Germline CDR1 reads SGHVS; CDR2 reads FNYEAQ.

The rearrangement joins TRBV19 to TRBJ1-1, with TRBD1 as a possible D gene (6 bases). V dropped 6 bases and J dropped 4 bases, with 18 bases sitting between them. CDR3 size: 15 residues. Per the germline V gene, CDR1 is LNHDA and CDR2 is SQIVND (reference sequence). CDR3 coding DNA: TGTGCCAGTAGCCAATATACAGGGCGGTCCACTGAAGCTTTCTTT. Its translation is CASSQYTGRSTEAFF.

This chain links TRBV7-9 with TRBJ2-3; 8 bases are a match to TRBD1. The CDR3 sequence is 14 residues long. Germline V gives CDR1 SEHNR, CDR2 FQNEAQ (reference sequence). Unmatched junction bases numbered 7, after V lost 8 bases and J lost 3 bases. DNA of the CDR3: TGTGCCAGCGGATTGACAGGGGTGACAGATACGCAGTATTTT. Protein sequence: CASGLTGVTDTQYF.

This chain uses TRBV7-3 with TRBJ2-1, with D maybe TRBD2 (7 bases). The CDR3 is 15 amino acids. The germline V and J ends were trimmed by 4 bases and 7 bases, with 17 bases remaining between them. Germline V gene data show CDR1 as SGHTA and CDR2 as FQGTGA. The CDR3 coding sequence is TGTGCCAGCAGCTCCCCGGGGGGCCTGGTAAATGAGCAGTTCTTC. This codes for CASSSPGGLVNEQFF.

J is TRBJ2-3 and V is TRBV5-4; the match to TRBD2 covers 12 bases. Germline CDR1 SGHNT, CDR2 YYREEE (reference sequence). The CDR3 contains 15 residues. Trimming took 5 bases from V and 4 from J; bases not matched to a gene: 5. The CDR3 protein is CASRMTSGGADTQYF. CDR3 nucleotides: TGTGCCAGCAGGATGACTAGCGGGGGAGCAGATACGCAGTATTTT.

The chain carries TRBV4-1 and TRBJ2-5, with D possibly being TRBD2 (5 bases). The length of the CDR3 is 15 residues. V lost 4 bases and J 2 bases, leaving 14 bases between the germline ends. Germline loops: CDR1 MGHRA, CDR2 YSYEKL. CDR3 amino acids: CASSRVVSEQETQYF. The CDR3 DNA follows: TGCGCCAGCAGCCGGGTCGTTAGCGAGCAAGAGACCCAGTACTTC.

CDR3 loop: CASSSRNSNQPQHF. In nucleotides, the CDR3 is TGTGCCAGCAGCTCTAGAAATAGCAATCAGCCCCAGCATTTT. This sequence joins TRBV9 and TRBJ1-5, with no clear D. The CDR3 is 14 residues long. The germline gives CDR1 SGDLS, CDR2 YYNGEE. V lost 4 bases to trimming and J lost 0 bases, with 8 bases between them. The full variable domain, completed using reference TRBV9 and TRBJ1-5, is DSGVTQTPKHLITATGQRVTLRCSPRSGDLSVYWYQQSLDQGLQFLIQYYNGEERAKGNILERFSAQQFPDLHSELNLSSLELGDSALYFCASSSRNSNQPQHFGDGTRLSIL.

The chain carries TRBV5-1 and TRBJ2-3; possibly TRBD1 for D (6 bases). From germline, CDR1 is SGHRS and CDR2 YFSETQ. This CDR3 contains 15 residues. Deletions cut 0 bases from V and 1 base from J, with 9 bases between. For the CDR3, the DNA is TGCGCCAGCAGCTTGGGAGGGACACGCACAGATACGCAGTATTTT. Its translation is CASSLGGTRTDTQYF.

The V and J genes are TRBV6-1 and TRBJ2-7; 7 bases fit TRBD2. Germline lookup yields CDR1 MNHNS and CDR2 SASEGT. With 7 bases clipped from V and 4 bases from J, the junction kept 4 bases outside the gene matches. The CDR3 totals 12 residues. The DNA for the CDR3 is TGTGCCAGCATGGGAGGGGCATACGAGCAGTACTTC. Its translation is CASMGGAYEQYF.

The gene calls are TRBV9 and TRBJ1-3, with 7 bases identical to TRBD1. Germline trimming cut 2 bases from V and 0 bases from J; bases unmatched to any gene: 2. The CDR3 sequence is 15 residues long. Germline lookup yields CDR1 SGDLS and CDR2 YYNGEE. The CDR3 loop reads CASSVGQDSGNTIYF. CDR3 nucleotide sequence: TGTGCCAGCAGCGTCGGACAGGACTCTGGAAACACCATATATTTT.

In this sample, this clone turned up a few times. The chain links TRBV5-1 to TRBJ1-5; the D gene is possibly TRBD1 (6 bases). CDR1 is SGHRS, CDR2 YFSETQ, per germline. Deletions cut 7 bases from V and 6 bases from J, with 23 bases between. The CDR3 totals 16 residues. The CDR3 loop reads CASETTGQRLSQPQHF. DNA of the CDR3: TGCGCCAGCGAAACCACAGGACAGCGCCTCTCTCAGCCCCAGCATTTT.

The rearrangement links TRBV7-9 to TRBJ1-3; TRBD1 matches 7 bases. The CDR3 extends over 14 amino acids. CDR1 and CDR2 (germline): SEHNR, FQNEAQ (reference sequence). The trim removed 4 bases at V and 5 bases at J, leaving 5 bases unmatched. In nucleotides, the CDR3 is TGTGCCAGCAGCTCTGGACAGGCTAGAAACACCATATATTTT. Translation: CASSSGQARNTIYF.

CDR3 bases: TGTGCCAGCAATCAAAAGGACAGGGGAAAAGCTTTCTTT. Protein: CASNQKDRGKAFF. The chain combines TRBV5-8 with TRBJ1-1; 9 nucleotides line up with TRBD1. The CDR3 runs 13 residues. The trim removed 6 bases at V and 9 bases at J, leaving 9 bases unmatched. Germline V lookup: CDR1 SGHTS, CDR2 YDEGEE.

The chain employs TRBV4-3 and TRBJ2-3; 13 nucleotides agree with TRBD2. This CDR3 has 17 amino acids. With V trimmed by 3 bases and J by 7 bases, 10 bases remained unmatched. From germline, CDR1 is LGHNA and CDR2 YSLEER. The CDR3 here is CASSQGGLAGSLNTQYF. The CDR3 DNA reads as TGCGCCAGCAGCCAGGGGGGACTAGCGGGATCCTTGAATACGCAGTATTTT.